The 3 T cell receptor beta chains given below trace back to one sample, sequenced in a study of blood T cells in healthy people across ages. For the second PCR, which ran for about 6 to 11 cycles, a sample-barcoded 5' primer and a J-beta primer mix were used. MiXCR, applied by TCRdb to the 5' RACE reads, yields one record per CDR3 protein. The sample yields about 640,000 distinct CDR3 sequences, 58% seen once. The sample consisted of blood. These receptors originate from a man in his 60s in good health.

V gene TRBV12-3 or TRBV12-4 combines with J gene TRBJ1-2, with D possibly TRBD1 on 5 matching bases. Trimming took off 3 bases at V and 8 bases at J, with 10 bases between the two ends. The CDR3 contains 12 residues. The CDR3 nucleotides read TGTGCCAGCAGTTTCTGGGGGACGGGCTACACCTTC. It codes for CASSFWGTGYTF.

This chain uses TRBV28 with TRBJ2-3, with D tentatively TRBD1 (5 bases). The CDR3 consists of 16 residues. V gave up 3 bases and J gave up 0 bases, with 13 bases separating them. Looked up from germline, CDR1 is MDHEN and CDR2 is SYDVKM. The CDR3 nucleotides are TGTGCCAGCAGTTTGTCAGGGATTCGGAGCACAGATACGCAGTATTTT. Translation gives CASSLSGIRSTDTQYF.

This chain joins TRBV14 and TRBJ2-7; TRBD1 matches 7 bases. The DNA end is a closer match to TRBJ2-5, so the J assignment may be wrong. The CDR3 is 14 residues long. Germline CDR1 reads SGHDN; CDR2 reads FVKESK. The CDR3 bases are TGTGCCAGCAGCCAGCGACAGGGTAAAGAGACCCAGTACTTC. This gives the protein CASSQRQGKETQYF.